The entry that follows covers one T cell receptor (beta chain) sequence. As yet, its antigen is unknown. The data originate from a study of cytomegalovirus exposure and HLA in healthy donors. Overall study findings and caveats: Sequencing likely caused a cluster of highly shared sequence variants. Later analysis identified a missense DCLRE1C variant that was linked to TCR beta V- and J-gene trimming.

PCR used 60 Vbeta primers and 13 Jbeta primers. Sequenced by immunoSEQ multiplex PCR; TCRdb stores in-frame clones only, minus some. The table has roughly 110,000 clones, about 80% seen once. The CDR3 extends over 17 amino acids. Germline V lookup: CDR1 MGHDK, CDR2 SYGVNS. Germline trimming cut 5 bases from V and 3 bases from J; bases unmatched to any gene: 13. The chain is built from TRBV25-1 and TRBJ2-3, with 8 bases aligning to TRBD2. The sample consisted of PBMCs. The sequence was collected from a woman aged 25 to 39 in good health and CMV-seropositive. The CDR3: CASSPVPPGGRTDTQYF. CDR3 nucleotides: TGTGCCAGCAGTCCCGTCCCCCCGGGCGGGAGGACAGATACGCAGTATTTT.